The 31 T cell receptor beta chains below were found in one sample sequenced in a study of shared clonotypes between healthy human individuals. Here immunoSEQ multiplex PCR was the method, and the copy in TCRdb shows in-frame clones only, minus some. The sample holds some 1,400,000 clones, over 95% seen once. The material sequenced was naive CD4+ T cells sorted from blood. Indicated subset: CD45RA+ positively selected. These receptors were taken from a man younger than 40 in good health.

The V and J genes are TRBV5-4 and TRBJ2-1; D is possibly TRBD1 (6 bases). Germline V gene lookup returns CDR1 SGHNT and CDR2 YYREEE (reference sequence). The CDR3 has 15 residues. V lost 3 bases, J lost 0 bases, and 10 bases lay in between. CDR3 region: CASSYRASSYNEQFF. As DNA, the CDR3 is TGTGCCAGCAGCTACAGGGCGAGCTCCTACAATGAGCAGTTCTTC.

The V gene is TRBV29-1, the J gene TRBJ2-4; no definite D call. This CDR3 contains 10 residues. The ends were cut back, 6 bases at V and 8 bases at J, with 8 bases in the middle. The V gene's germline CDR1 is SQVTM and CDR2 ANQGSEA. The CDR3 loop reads CSVQYDIQYF. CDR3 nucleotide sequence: TGCAGCGTCCAGTATGACATTCAGTACTTC.

In nucleotides, the CDR3 is TGCGCCAGCAGCCCGGGGGTGGGGATAGCGGGAGCAAATGAGCAGTTCTTC. It specifies CASSPGVGIAGANEQFF. The chain has TRBV10-1 and TRBJ2-1, with 9 nucleotides matching TRBD2. Trimming removed 6 bases from V and 7 bases from J; junction bases left unmatched: 16. CDR1 and CDR2 from the germline V gene are WNHNN and SYGVQD (reference sequence). This CDR3 region has 17 residues.

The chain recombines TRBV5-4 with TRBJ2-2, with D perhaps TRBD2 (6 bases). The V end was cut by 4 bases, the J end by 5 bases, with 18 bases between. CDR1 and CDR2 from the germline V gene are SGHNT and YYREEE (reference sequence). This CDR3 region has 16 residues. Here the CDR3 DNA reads TGTGCCAGCAGCCCAAATACCGGGAGAACTACCGGGGAGCTGTTTTTT. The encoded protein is CASSPNTGRTTGELFF.

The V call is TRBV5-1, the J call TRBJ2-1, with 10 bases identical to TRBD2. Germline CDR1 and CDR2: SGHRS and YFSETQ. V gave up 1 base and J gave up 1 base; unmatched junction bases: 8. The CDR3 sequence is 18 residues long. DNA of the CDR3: TGCGCCAGCAGCTTGATGTCTAGCGGGAGCTTGTCCTACAATGAGCAGTTCTTC. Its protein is CASSLMSSGSLSYNEQFF.

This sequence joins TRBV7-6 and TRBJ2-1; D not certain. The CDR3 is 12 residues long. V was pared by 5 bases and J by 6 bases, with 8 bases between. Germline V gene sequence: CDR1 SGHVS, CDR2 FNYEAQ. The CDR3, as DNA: TGTGCCAGCAGCCCGGCCCCCAATGAGCAGTTCTTC. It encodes CASSPAPNEQFF.

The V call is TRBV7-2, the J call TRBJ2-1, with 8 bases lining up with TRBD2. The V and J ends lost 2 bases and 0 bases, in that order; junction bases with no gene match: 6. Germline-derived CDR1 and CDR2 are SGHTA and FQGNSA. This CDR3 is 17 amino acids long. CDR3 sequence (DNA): TGTGCCAGCAGCTTAAGGAGCGGGAGTGTCTCCTACAATGAGCAGTTCTTC. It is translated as CASSLRSGSVSYNEQFF.

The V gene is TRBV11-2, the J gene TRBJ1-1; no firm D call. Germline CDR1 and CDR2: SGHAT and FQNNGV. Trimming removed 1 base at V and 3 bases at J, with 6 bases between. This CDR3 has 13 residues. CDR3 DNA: TGTGCCAGCAGCTTAGTTTCTGACACTGAAGCTTTCTTT. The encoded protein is CASSLVSDTEAFF.

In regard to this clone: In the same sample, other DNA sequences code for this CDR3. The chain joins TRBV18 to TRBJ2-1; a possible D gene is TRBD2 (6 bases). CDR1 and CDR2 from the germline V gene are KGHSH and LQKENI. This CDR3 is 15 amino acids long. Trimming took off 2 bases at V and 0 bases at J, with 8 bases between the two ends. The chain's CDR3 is CASSPVGGSYNEQFF. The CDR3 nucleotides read TGTGCCAGCTCACCAGTCGGGGGCTCCTACAATGAGCAGTTCTTC.

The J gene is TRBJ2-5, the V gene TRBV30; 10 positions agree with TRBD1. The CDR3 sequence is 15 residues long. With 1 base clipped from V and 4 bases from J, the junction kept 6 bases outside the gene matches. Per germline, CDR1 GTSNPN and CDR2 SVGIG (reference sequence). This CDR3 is CAWSGDRGFGETQYF. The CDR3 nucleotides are TGTGCCTGGAGTGGGGACAGGGGCTTTGGAGAGACCCAGTACTTC.

The CDR3 sequence is CASSEGSFSYNEQFF. The CDR3 bases are TGTGCCAGCAGTGAAGGGAGTTTCTCCTACAATGAGCAGTTCTTC. J is TRBJ2-1 and V is TRBV6-1; D uncertain. CDR1 is MNHNS and CDR2 is SASEGT in the germline V gene. The CDR3 has 15 amino acids. V was cut by 1 base and J by 0 bases, with 7 bases left in between.

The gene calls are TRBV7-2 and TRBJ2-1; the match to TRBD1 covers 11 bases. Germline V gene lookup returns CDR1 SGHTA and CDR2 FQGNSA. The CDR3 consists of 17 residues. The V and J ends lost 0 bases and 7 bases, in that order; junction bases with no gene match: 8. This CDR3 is CASSLALGTGGMNEQFF. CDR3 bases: TGTGCCAGCAGCTTAGCGCTAGGGACAGGGGGGATGAATGAGCAGTTCTTC.

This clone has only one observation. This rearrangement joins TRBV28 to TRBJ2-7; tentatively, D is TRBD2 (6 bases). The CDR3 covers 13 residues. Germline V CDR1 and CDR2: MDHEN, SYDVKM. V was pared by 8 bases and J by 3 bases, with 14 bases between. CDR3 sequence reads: CASSTLGGYEQYF. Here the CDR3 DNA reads TGTGCCAGCTCTACTCTCGGGGGCTACGAGCAGTACTTC. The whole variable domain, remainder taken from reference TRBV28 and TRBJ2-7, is DVKVTQSSRYLVKRTGEKVFLECVQDMDHENMFWYRQDPGLGLRLIYFSYDVKMKEKGDIPEGYSVSREKKERFSLILESASTNQTSMYLCASSTLGGYEQYFGPGTRLTVT.

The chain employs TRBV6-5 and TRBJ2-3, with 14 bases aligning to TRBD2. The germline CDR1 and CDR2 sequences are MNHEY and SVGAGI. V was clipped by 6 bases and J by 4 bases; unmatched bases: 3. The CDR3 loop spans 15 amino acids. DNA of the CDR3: TGTGCCAGCAGGGGACTAGCGGGAGTACCAGATACGCAGTATTTT. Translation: CASRGLAGVPDTQYF.

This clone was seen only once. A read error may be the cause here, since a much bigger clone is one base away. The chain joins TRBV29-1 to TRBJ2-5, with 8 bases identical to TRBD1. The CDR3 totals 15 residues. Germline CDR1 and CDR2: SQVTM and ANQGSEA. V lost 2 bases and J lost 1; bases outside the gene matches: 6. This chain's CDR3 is CSVELDRGRQETQYF. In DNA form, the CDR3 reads TGCAGCGTTGAACTCGACAGGGGACGCCAAGAGACCCAGTACTTC.

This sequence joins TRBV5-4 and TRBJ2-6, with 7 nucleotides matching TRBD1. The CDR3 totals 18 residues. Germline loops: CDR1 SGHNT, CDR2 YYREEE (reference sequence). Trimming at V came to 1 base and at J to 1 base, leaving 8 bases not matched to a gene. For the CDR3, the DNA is TGTGCCAGCAGCTTGATCGGGACAGTACCATCTGGGGCCAACGTCCTGACTTTC. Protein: CASSLIGTVPSGANVLTF.

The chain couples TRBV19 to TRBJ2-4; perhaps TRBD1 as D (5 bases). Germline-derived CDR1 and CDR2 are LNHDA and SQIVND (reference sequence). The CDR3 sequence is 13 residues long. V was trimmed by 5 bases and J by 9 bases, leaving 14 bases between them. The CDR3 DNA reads TGTGCCAGTAGTGACCAGGGCGGAACCATTCAGTACTTC. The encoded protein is CASSDQGGTIQYF.

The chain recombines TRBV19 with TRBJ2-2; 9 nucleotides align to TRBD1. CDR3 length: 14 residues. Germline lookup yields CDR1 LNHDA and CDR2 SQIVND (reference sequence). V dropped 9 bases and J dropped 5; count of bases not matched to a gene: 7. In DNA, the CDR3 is TGTGCCAGCAGGGACAGGGTTGCGACCGGGGAGCTGTTTTTT. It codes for CASRDRVATGELFF.

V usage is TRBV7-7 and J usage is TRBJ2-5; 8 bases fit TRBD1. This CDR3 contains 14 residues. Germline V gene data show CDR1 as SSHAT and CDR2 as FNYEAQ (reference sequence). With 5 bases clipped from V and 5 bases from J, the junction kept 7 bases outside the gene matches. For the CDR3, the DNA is TGTGCCAGCAGCCGGACAGGGTTTGGCGAGACCCAGTACTTC. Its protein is CASSRTGFGETQYF.

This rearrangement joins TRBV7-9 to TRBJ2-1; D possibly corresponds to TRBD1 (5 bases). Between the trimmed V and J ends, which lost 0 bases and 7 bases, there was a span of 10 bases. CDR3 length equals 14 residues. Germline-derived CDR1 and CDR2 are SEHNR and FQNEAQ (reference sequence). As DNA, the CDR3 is TGTGCCAGCAGCTTAGCGCGACAGAAGAATGAGCAGTTCTTC. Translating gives CASSLARQKNEQFF. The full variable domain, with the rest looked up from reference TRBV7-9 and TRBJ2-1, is DTGVSQNPRHKITKRGQNVTFRCDPISEHNRLYWYRQTLGQGPEFLTYFQNEAQLEKSRLLSDRFSAERPKGSFSTLEIQRTEQGDSAMYLCASSLARQKNEQFFGPGTRLTVL.

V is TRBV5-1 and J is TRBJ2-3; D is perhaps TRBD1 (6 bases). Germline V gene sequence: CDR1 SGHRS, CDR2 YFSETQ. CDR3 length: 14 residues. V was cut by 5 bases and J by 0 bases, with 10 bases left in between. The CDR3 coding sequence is TGCGCCAGCAGGGGGACAAGCAGCACAGATACGCAGTATTTT. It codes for CASRGTSSTDTQYF.

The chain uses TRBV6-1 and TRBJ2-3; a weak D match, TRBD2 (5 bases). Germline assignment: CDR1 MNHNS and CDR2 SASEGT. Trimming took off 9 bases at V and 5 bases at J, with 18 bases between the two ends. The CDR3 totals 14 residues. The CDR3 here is CASHEGAVRDTQYF. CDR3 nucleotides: TGTGCCAGTCACGAGGGCGCAGTGCGAGATACGCAGTATTTT.

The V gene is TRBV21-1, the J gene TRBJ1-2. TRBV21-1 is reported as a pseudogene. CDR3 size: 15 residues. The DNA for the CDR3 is TGTGCCAGCAGCACACCCGGGCGGGGGAGCTATGGCTACACCTTC. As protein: CASSTPGRGSYGYTF.

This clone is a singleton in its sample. The CDR3 sequence: CASSFLQDRNQPQHF. DNA of the CDR3: TGTGCCAGCAGTTTCCTACAGGACCGAAATCAGCCCCAGCATTTT. The V gene is TRBV28, the J gene TRBJ1-5; D is perhaps TRBD1 (5 bases). CDR3 size: 15 residues. V was pared by 3 bases and J by 4 bases, with 13 bases between. Germline V gene sequence: CDR1 MDHEN, CDR2 SYDVKM.

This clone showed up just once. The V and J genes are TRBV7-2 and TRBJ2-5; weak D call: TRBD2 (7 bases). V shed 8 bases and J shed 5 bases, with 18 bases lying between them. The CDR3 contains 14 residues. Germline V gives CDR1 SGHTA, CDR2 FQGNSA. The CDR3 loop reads CASGEGGERETQYF. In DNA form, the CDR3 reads TGTGCCAGCGGTGAGGGGGGGGAGCGGGAGACCCAGTACTTC. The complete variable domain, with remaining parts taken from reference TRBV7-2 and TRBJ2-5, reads GAGVSQSPSNKVTEKGKDVELRCDPISGHTALYWYRQSLGQGLEFLIYFQGNSAPDKSGLPSDRFSAERTGGSVSTLTIQRTQQEDSAVYLCASGEGGERETQYFGPGTRLLVL.

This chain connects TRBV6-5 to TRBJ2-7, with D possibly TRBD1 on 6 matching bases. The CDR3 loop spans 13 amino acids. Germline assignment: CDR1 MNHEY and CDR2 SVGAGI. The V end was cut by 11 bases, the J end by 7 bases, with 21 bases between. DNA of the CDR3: TGTGCCGTACGCTCGCCGGGACACGGGGAGCAGTACTTC. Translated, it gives CAVRSPGHGEQYF.

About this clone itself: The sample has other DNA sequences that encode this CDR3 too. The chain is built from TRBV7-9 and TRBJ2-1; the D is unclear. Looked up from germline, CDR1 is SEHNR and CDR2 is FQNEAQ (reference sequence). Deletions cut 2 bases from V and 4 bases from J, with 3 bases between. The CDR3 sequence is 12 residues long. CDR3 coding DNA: TGTGCCAGCAGCTTACGATACAATGAGCAGTTCTTC. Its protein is CASSLRYNEQFF. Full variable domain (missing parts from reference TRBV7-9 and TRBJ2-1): DTGVSQNPRHKITKRGQNVTFRCDPISEHNRLYWYRQTLGQGPEFLTYFQNEAQLEKSRLLSDRFSAERPKGSFSTLEIQRTEQGDSAMYLCASSLRYNEQFFGPGTRLTVL.

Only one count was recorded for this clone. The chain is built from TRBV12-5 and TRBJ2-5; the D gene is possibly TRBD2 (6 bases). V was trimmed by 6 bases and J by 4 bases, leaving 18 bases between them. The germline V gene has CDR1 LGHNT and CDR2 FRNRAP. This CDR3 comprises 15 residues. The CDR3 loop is CASGPSGSWGETQYF. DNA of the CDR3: TGTGCTAGTGGCCCATCCGGGAGTTGGGGAGAGACCCAGTACTTC.

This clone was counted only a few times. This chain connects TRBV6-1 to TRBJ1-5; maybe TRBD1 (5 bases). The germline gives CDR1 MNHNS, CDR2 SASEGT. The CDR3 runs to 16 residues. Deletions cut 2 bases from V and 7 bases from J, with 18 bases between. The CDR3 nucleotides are TGTGCCAGCAGTGAATCAGACTACGGGGCTGGACAGCCCCAGCATTTT. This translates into CASSESDYGAGQPQHF.

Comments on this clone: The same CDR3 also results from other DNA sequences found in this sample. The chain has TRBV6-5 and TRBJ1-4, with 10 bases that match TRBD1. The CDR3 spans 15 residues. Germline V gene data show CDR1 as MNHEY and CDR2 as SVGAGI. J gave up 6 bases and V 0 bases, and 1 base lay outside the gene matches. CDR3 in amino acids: CASSYSGTGDEKLFF. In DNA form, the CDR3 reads TGTGCCAGCAGTTACTCCGGGACAGGGGATGAAAAACTGTTTTTT.

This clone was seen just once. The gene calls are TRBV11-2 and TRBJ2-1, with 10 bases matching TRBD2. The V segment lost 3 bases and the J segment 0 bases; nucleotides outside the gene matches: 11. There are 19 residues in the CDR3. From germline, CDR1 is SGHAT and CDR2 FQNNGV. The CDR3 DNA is TGTGCCAGCAGCTTGTTGGTAGCGGGAGGTTCCAGCTCCTACAATGAGCAGTTCTTC. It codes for CASSLLVAGGSSSYNEQFF.